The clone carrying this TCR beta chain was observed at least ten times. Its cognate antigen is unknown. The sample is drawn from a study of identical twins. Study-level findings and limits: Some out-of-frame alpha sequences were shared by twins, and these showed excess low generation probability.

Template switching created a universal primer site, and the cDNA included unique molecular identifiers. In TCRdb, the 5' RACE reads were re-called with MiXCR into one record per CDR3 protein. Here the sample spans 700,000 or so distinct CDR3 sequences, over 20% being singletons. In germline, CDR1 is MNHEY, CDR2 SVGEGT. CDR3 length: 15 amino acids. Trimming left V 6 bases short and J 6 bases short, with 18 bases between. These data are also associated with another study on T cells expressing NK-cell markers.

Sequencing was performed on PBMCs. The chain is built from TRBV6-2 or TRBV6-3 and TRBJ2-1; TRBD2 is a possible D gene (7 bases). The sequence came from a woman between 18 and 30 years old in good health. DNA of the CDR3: TGTGCCAGCAGCTACCTAGGGGGAGGGTTCAATGAGCAGTTCTTC. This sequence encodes CASSYLGGGFNEQFF.